Following are 27 T cell receptor beta chains from one sample sequenced in a study of blood T cells in healthy people across ages. It was with a sample-barcoded 5' primer and a J-beta primer mix that a second PCR of roughly 7 to 12 cycles was run. A single record per CDR3 protein comes from TCRdb applying MiXCR to the 5' RACE reads. The top ten hold 0.65% to 0.75% of the sample, which has fewer than 1,200,000 distinct CDR3 sequences, under 30% seen once. The same data also contributed to another study, on T cells of mothers and their children.

Source material: blood. The receptors were gathered from a girl aged 2-10 years in good health.

As DNA, the CDR3 is TGTGCCAGCAGTTTGGTGAGACTTGAGTTCCAAGAGACCCAGTACTTC. It encodes CASSLVRLEFQETQYF. The chain links TRBV28 to TRBJ2-5; D call uncertain. This CDR3 is built from 16 residues. V was clipped by 3 bases and J by 1 base, with 15 bases between them. Germline V gene data show CDR1 as MDHEN and CDR2 as SYDVKM.

This clonotype was counted ten times or more. The chain couples TRBV29-1 to TRBJ2-5; D remains unclear. The length of the CDR3 is 12 residues. Germline-derived CDR1 and CDR2 are SQVTM and ANQGSEA. Trimming cost V 4 bases and J 1 base, with 7 bases left between them. The CDR3 protein is CSVVGAQETQYF. The CDR3 DNA follows: TGCAGCGTTGTCGGCGCCCAAGAGACCCAGTACTTC.

The chain employs TRBV4-1 and TRBJ2-3; D remains unclear. CDR3 length: 14 residues. Trimming took 0 bases from V and 7 from J, leaving 11 bases between them. Germline V gene data show CDR1 as MGHRA and CDR2 as YSYEKL. CDR3 nucleotide sequence: TGCGCCAGCAGCCAAGACCACAACGGAAATACGCAGTATTTT. It translates to CASSQDHNGNTQYF.

This clonotype was seen a few times. This chain joins TRBV29-1 and TRBJ2-3, with TRBD2 matching 8 bases. The CDR3 has 13 residues. Germline V gives CDR1 SQVTM, CDR2 ANQGSEA. The V and J ends lost 5 bases and 4 bases, in that order; junction bases with no gene match: 5. CDR3: CSVLTAGADTQYF. The CDR3 nucleotides are TGCAGCGTTTTGACAGCGGGGGCAGATACGCAGTATTTT.

In regard to this clonotype: The junction differs from germline at one of its ends, possibly a read error. The chain employs TRBV12-3 or TRBV12-4 and TRBJ2-3; 9 bases map to TRBD2. The CDR3 spans 15 residues. CDR3 amino acids: CASSTGTSSADAQYF. Written as DNA, the CDR3 is TGTGCCAGCAGTACCGGGACTAGCAGCGCAGATGCGCAGTATTTT.

The chain is built from TRBV12-3 or TRBV12-4 and TRBJ1-1; 7 bases map to TRBD1. J lost 5 bases, V lost 3 bases, and 6 bases had no gene match. The CDR3 sequence is 14 residues long. This CDR3 is CASSLRQGVTEAFF. For the CDR3, the DNA is TGTGCCAGCAGTTTGAGACAGGGCGTGACTGAAGCTTTCTTT.

The chain carries TRBV6-5 and TRBJ2-5; D perhaps matches TRBD2 (5 bases). The CDR3 totals 14 residues. Trimming left V 7 bases short and J 4 bases short, with 16 bases between. Germline CDR1 and CDR2: MNHEY and SVGAGI. The CDR3 DNA reads as TGTGCCAGCAAAGGGAGTGATGCGGCAGAGACCCAGTACTTC. This codes for CASKGSDAAETQYF.

This rearrangement joins TRBV6-5 to TRBJ1-1, with a tentative D call TRBD1 (5 bases). V lost 5 bases, J lost 1 base, and 11 bases lay in between. The CDR3 has 14 amino acids. Germline CDR1 is MNHEY and CDR2 is SVGAGI. The CDR3 DNA follows: TGTGCCAGCAGTACCTTTCAGGGGAACACTGAAGCTTTCTTT. Translating it yields CASSTFQGNTEAFF.

This clonotype was picked up a small number of times. V and J are TRBV7-2 and TRBJ2-7; D could derive from TRBD1 or TRBD2 (6 bases each). This CDR3 comprises 14 residues. Germline V gives CDR1 SGHTA, CDR2 FQGNSA. The V gene lost 7 bases and the J gene lost 2 bases, with 15 bases spanning the gap. The CDR3 DNA reads as TGTGCCAGCACCCTAACTGGGGGGCCCTACGAGCAGTACTTC. Protein: CASTLTGGPYEQYF.

This clonotype has more than one count but fewer than ten. The V call is TRBV6-1, the J call TRBJ1-5; weak D call: TRBD1 (5 bases). The V gene's germline CDR1 is MNHNS and CDR2 SASEGT. V shed 0 bases and J shed 0 bases, with 12 bases lying between them. The CDR3 is made up of 17 amino acids. DNA of the CDR3: TGTGCCAGCAGTGAAGCACTTGGACAATATAGCAATCAGCCCCAGCATTTT. It is translated as CASSEALGQYSNQPQHF.

The chain combines TRBV12-3 or TRBV12-4 with TRBJ2-7, with D perhaps TRBD1 or TRBD2 (5 bases each). This CDR3 region has 14 residues. V gave up 6 bases and J gave up 5 bases, with 17 bases separating them. This CDR3 reads CASSLRGLGDEQYF. The CDR3 DNA follows: TGTGCCAGCAGCCTCCGGGGCTTGGGGGACGAGCAGTACTTC.

This chain links TRBV9 with TRBJ2-3; tentatively, D is TRBD1 (6 bases). CDR1 is SGDLS, CDR2 YYNGEE, per germline. The CDR3 extends over 16 amino acids. The ends were cut back, 4 bases at V and 2 bases at J, with 17 bases in the middle. Here the CDR3 reads CASSPGGQLSTDTQYF. The CDR3 DNA reads TGTGCCAGCAGCCCTGGGGGACAACTATCCACAGATACGCAGTATTTT.

The chain employs TRBV7-9 and TRBJ2-7; TRBD2 aligns across 10 bases. CDR3 length equals 15 residues. Per the germline V gene, CDR1 is SEHNR and CDR2 is FQNEAQ (reference sequence). J was trimmed by 0 bases and V by 6 bases; bases with no gene match: 5. CDR3 in amino acids: CASRGWTSGSYEQYF. CDR3 coding DNA: TGTGCCAGCAGAGGCTGGACTAGCGGCTCCTACGAGCAGTACTTC.

The CDR3 reads CASSQGRDVQYF. The CDR3 nucleotides are TGCGCCAGCAGCCAAGGGAGAGACGTGCAGTACTTC. V and J are TRBV4-3 and TRBJ2-7; D uncertain. CDR3 length equals 12 residues. The V end lost 1 base, the J end lost 9 bases, and 10 bases lay between the germline ends. The germline CDR1 and CDR2 sequences are LGHNA and YSLEER.

This clonotype has more than one count but fewer than ten. The J gene is TRBJ2-1, the V gene TRBV7-9; 14 bases are shared with TRBD2. V lost 6 bases, J lost 8 bases, and 15 bases stayed unmatched. CDR1 is SEHNR and CDR2 is FQNEAQ in the germline V gene (reference sequence). The CDR3 covers 18 residues. In DNA, the CDR3 is TGTGCCAGCAGTTCCGACCTACTGACTAGCGGGAGGGCCCATGAGCAGTTCTTC. This encodes CASSSDLLTSGRAHEQFF.

This clonotype has a handful of counts. V gene TRBV10-3 combines with J gene TRBJ2-3, with 9 bases fitting TRBD2. V trimming: 2 bases; J trimming: 2 bases; junction bases outside the gene matches: 14. Germline V lookup: CDR1 ENHRY, CDR2 SYGVKD. The CDR3 loop spans 19 amino acids. The CDR3 DNA reads TGTGCCATCAGTGAGGGCTTCTGGCGCGGGGGGGCAACCACAGATACGCAGTATTTT. Translated, it gives CAISEGFWRGGATTDTQYF.

The chain links TRBV12-5 to TRBJ1-1, with D perhaps TRBD1 (5 bases). Germline loops: CDR1 LGHNT, CDR2 FRNRAP. The CDR3 length is 15 residues. V lost 5 bases to trimming and J lost 0 bases, with 13 bases between them. In DNA, the CDR3 is TGTGCTAGTGGTAGAGGGACGGGGATGAACACTGAAGCTTTCTTT. Residues: CASGRGTGMNTEAFF.

This clonotype appeared many times. V and J are TRBV6-1 and TRBJ2-7; 8 nucleotides agree with TRBD2. J was trimmed by 6 bases and V by 5 bases; bases with no gene match: 18. This CDR3 has 17 residues. Germline V gene sequence: CDR1 MNHNS, CDR2 SASEGT. This CDR3 reads CASSTTTSGELPVEQYF. CDR3 coding DNA: TGTGCCAGCAGTACCACTACTAGCGGAGAACTGCCGGTCGAGCAGTACTTC.

The chain joins TRBV12-3 or TRBV12-4 to TRBJ2-3; D remains ambiguous. The CDR3 has 11 amino acids. V gave up 10 bases and J gave up 2 bases, with 7 bases separating them. The DNA for the CDR3 is TGTGCCACCTGTGTCACAGATACGCAGTATTTT. Protein sequence: CATCVTDTQYF.

This clonotype turned up a few times. The rearrangement links TRBV27 to TRBJ2-3; D call uncertain. The germline gives CDR1 MNHEY, CDR2 SMNVEV (reference sequence). The CDR3 has 15 amino acids. V dropped 6 bases and J dropped 0 bases, with 13 bases sitting between them. CDR3 loop: CASSTYISSTDTQYF. CDR3 in DNA: TGTGCCAGCAGCACTTACATTTCTAGCACAGATACGCAGTATTTT.

This chain joins TRBV4-3 and TRBJ2-1, with 10 bases matching TRBD2. The germline V gene has CDR1 LGHNA and CDR2 YSLEER. This CDR3 has 17 amino acids. V lost 2 bases and J lost 10; bases outside the gene matches: 14. The CDR3 nucleotides are TGCGCCAGCAGCCAACGTAACAGCGGGGGGGCCGTGGGGGAGCAGTTCTTC. Encoded protein: CASSQRNSGGAVGEQFF.

This clonotype has a handful of counts. V is TRBV7-6 and J is TRBJ2-1; the match to TRBD1 covers 7 bases. This CDR3 is built from 14 residues. Germline CDR1 reads SGHVS; CDR2 reads FNYEAQ. After removal of 6 bases from V and 6 bases from J, the junction contained 8 bases not matched to a gene. CDR3 nucleotides: TGTGCCAGCAGTCTCAAACAGGGGCTCAATGAGCAGTTCTTC. It is translated as CASSLKQGLNEQFF.

As DNA, the CDR3 is TGCGCCAGCAGCCAAGATCCGGGACTTGGATACAATGAGCAGTTCTTC. It is translated as CASSQDPGLGYNEQFF. The chain couples TRBV4-1 to TRBJ2-1, with D possibly being TRBD2 (6 bases). Trimming stripped 0 bases from V and 4 bases from J, with 13 bases between. The CDR3 sequence is 16 residues long. Germline CDR1 MGHRA, CDR2 YSYEKL.

V gene TRBV12-3 or TRBV12-4 combines with J gene TRBJ1-4; D unresolved. V was pared by 5 bases and J by 4 bases, with 20 bases between. The CDR3 sequence is 17 residues long. The CDR3 DNA reads as TGTGCCAGCAGTCCCCCAGGAGCAACTCCTCATAATGAAAAACTGTTTTTT. This codes for CASSPPGATPHNEKLFF.

This sequence joins TRBV28 and TRBJ2-2; possibly TRBD1 for D (6 bases). This CDR3 contains 18 residues. The V gene lost 4 bases and the J gene lost 3 bases, with 21 bases spanning the gap. The germline V gene has CDR1 MDHEN and CDR2 SYDVKM. The CDR3 DNA reads TGTGCCAGCAGTTCCTATATATCTTTGGACAGTGACACCGGGGAGCTGTTTTTT. Encoded protein: CASSSYISLDSDTGELFF.

Turning to this clonotype: Germline and junction disagree at one end, which may indicate a read error. The CDR3 protein is CASSKETGSSYEQYF. CDR3 DNA sequence: TGTGCCAGCAGTAAAGAGACAGGGAGCTCCTACGAGCAGTACTTC. V gene TRBV24-1 combines with J gene TRBJ2-5; 7 bases line up with TRBD1. The J call could be wrong; TRBJ2-7 is a better fit for the DNA end. Germline-derived CDR1 and CDR2 are KGHDR and SFDVKD. This CDR3 contains 15 residues.

This clonotype was recorded a few times. This chain uses TRBV6-5 with TRBJ1-2, with D possibly matching TRBD1 (5 bases). Germline V gives CDR1 MNHEY, CDR2 SVGAGI. The CDR3 has 14 amino acids. V shed 2 bases and J shed 4 bases, with 11 bases lying between them. The CDR3 loop reads CASSYGAAFYGYTF. The CDR3 coding sequence is TGTGCCAGCAGTTACGGGGCAGCTTTCTATGGCTACACCTTC.